This entry is about one TCR beta chain. This clonotype was detected ten times or more. The antigen it binds to is not known. Qualities for individual bases were not recorded, and no much larger clone is one base off. The data stem from a study of Graves' ophthalmopathy and Graves' hyperthyroidism (dated by TCRdb to between 2018 and 2020). For the wider study: Peripheral blood was collected before any treatment was given, at the time of initial diagnosis. TCR beta repertoire signatures were used to distinguish Graves' ophthalmopathy from Graves' hyperthyroidism and to predict progression to ophthalmopathy. In total, 135 blood samples were TCR-sequenced: approximately 42 ophthalmopathy, some 75 hyperthyroidism and about 17 hyperthyroidism-to-ophthalmopathy patients. To explore V-J signatures that separate ophthalmopathy from hyperthyroidism, a discovery set of about a hundred patients was enrolled, consisting of about 45 with ophthalmopathy and about 60 with stable hyperthyroidism. For independent validation, a separate cohort was made up of 18 hyperthyroidism patients plus 17 patients who later progressed from hyperthyroidism to ophthalmopathy. In six or seven hyperthyroidism patients, the T-cell repertoires found in thyroid tissue were compared with those found in blood. Once sampling was done, hyperthyroidism patients were given methimazole at a starting dose of 30 mg daily, while ophthalmopathy patients were given high-dose intravenous methylprednisolone. For training and testing, the 100 or so patients in the discovery cohort were randomly divided in a 7:3 ratio. Here is what the overall study found, with its caveats: The 13-signature model separated ophthalmopathy from stable hyperthyroidism with approximately 85% sensitivity and roughly 84% specificity in cross-validation, and 80%/75% in the test set. In validation, the model predicted ophthalmopathy progression with less than 71% sensitivity and less than 80% specificity; roughly 11 predicted patients were CT-confirmed with GO in a median of 6.5 months. Sample size was not statistically predetermined, and group allocation was not concealed from the investigators. Most of the expanded thyroid clonotypes with a frequency above 0.001 were also detected in blood, and it was suggested that the thyroid immune response may be reflected by blood repertoires.

The ophthalmopathy patients had moderately to severely active disease, with a Clinical Activity Score of 3 or higher, a NOSPECS grade of 4 or higher, and a disease duration of less than 3 months. Patients were excluded if they had other autoimmune diseases, uncontrolled infections, pregnancy or lactation. Clinical symptoms, serum thyroxine, TRAb, thyroid ultrasound and orbital computed tomography formed the basis of the diagnosis. PBMCs were isolated from about 10 ml of fresh peripheral blood by Ficoll-Paque density gradient centrifugation. Trizol reagent was used to extract the total RNA, and its quality was then checked on an Agilent 2100 Bioanalyzer. For repertoire sequencing, the TCR beta CDR3 regions were amplified from RNA transcripts. HTBI primers and the Qiagen OneStep RT-PCR kit were used in a first-round RT-PCR, which was followed by a second-round multiplex PCR, size selection and purification. Libraries were sequenced on an Illumina HiSeq2000 using paired-end 100 bp reads. The study's own analysis went as follows. Reads were processed with SOAPnuke, discarding reads with adapters, uncalled bases, mean Phred below 15, or no exact constant-primer or identifier match. COPE v1.2.5 was used to merge high-quality paired reads. Clonotypes were defined as unique nucleotide sequences and were aligned to IMGT TRB V, D and J references using MiTCR v1.1. Analysis was restricted to V-J combinations with a frequency above 0.0001, which covered about 99% of repertoires. For each V-J combination, a TCR clonal expansion and chaos score was defined as F50 clonal expansion divided by the chaos observed in the TCRdist matrix. Welch's t-statistics and random forest were used to narrow the features down to 10 to 15 V-J combinations, which were then fed into a naive Bayes classifier. Thyroid-blood repertoire similarity was quantified with the Morisita-Horn index. The public reads were reanalyzed by TCRdb: fastp trimming at Q25, MiXCR alignment, in-frame beta chains only. Duplicate CDR3 protein sequences are folded into a single record with the most common DNA and genes. These V and J calls originate from TCRdb's pipeline instead of the authors' own analysis. This sample comprises approximately 460,000 distinct CDR3 sequences, 13% to 15% of them detected only once. Clones ranked in the top ten supply 9.5% to 10% of the sample.

Measured from the cysteine to the phenylalanine, the CDR3 is 16 residues long. Only the CDR3 part of the read is kept: 48 bases, read in frame from the first base. The CDR1 and CDR2 encoded by the germline V gene are MNHNS and SASEGT. Trimming leaves V shorter by 5 bases and J shorter by 8 bases, with the junction holding 16 bases beyond the gene matches. The sample comprised blood. The clonotype was recovered from a woman aged 25 to 45 with Graves' ophthalmopathy. Donor details come from another sample of the same person, matched by shared clones. The chain is assembled from TRBV6-1 and TRBJ1-1; TRBD1 agrees with 8 junctional bases. The nucleotide sequence is given as TGTGCCAGCAGTCAAGGACAGGGACGGTATATACAAGAAGCTTTCTTT. It translates to CASSQGQGRYIQEAFF.